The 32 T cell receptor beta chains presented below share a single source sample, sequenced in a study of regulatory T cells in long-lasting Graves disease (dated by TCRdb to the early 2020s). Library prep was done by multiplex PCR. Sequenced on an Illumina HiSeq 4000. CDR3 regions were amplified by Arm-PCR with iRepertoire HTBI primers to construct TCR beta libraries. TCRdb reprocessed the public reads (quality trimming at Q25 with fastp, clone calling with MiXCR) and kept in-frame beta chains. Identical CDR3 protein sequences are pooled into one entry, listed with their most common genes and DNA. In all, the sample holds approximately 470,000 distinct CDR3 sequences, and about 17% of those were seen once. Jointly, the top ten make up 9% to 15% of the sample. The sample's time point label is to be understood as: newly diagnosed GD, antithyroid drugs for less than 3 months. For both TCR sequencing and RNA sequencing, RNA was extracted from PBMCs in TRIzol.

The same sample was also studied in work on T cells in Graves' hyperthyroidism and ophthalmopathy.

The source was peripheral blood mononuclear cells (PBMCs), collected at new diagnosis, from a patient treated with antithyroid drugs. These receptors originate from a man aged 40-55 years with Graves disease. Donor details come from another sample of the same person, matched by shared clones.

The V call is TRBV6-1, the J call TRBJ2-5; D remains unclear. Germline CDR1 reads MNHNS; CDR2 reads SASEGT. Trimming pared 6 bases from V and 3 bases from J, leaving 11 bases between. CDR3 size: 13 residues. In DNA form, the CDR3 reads TGTGCCAGCAGCTTAACGTTAGAAGAGACCCAGTACTTC. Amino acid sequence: CASSLTLEETQYF.

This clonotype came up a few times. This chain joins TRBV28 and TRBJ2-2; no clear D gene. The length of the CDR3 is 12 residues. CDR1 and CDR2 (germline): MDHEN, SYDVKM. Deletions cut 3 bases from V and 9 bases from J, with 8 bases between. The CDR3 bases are TGTGCCAGCAGTTTTCGGTCTCGGGAGCTGTTTTTT. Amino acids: CASSFRSRELFF.

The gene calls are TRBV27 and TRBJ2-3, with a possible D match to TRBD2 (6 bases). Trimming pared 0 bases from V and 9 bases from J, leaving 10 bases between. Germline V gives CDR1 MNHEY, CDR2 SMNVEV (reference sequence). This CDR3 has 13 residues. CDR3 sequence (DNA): TGTGCCAGCAGTTTATCGGCGGGGTACACGCAGTATTTT. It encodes CASSLSAGYTQYF.

Here the CDR3 reads CSAGRDRGLASSGNTIYF. Here the CDR3 DNA reads TGCAGTGCCGGACGGGACAGGGGGCTGGCGAGCTCTGGAAACACCATATATTTT. The chain has TRBV20-1 and TRBJ1-3; 12 bases map to TRBD1. CDR3 length: 18 amino acids. Germline V gene data show CDR1 as DFQATT and CDR2 as SNEGSKA (reference sequence). V lost 6 bases, J lost 0 bases, and 12 bases stayed unmatched.

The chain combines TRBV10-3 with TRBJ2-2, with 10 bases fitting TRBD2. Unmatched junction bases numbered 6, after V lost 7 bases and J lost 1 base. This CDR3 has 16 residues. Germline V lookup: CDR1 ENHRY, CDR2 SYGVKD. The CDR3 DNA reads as TGTGCCATCACCCCAAGGACTAGCGGGAACACCGGGGAGCTGTTTTTT. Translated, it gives CAITPRTSGNTGELFF.

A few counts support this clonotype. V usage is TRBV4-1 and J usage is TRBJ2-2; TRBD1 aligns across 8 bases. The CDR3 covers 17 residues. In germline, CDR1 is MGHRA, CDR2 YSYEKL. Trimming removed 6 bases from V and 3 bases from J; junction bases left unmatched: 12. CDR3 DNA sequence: TGCGCCAGCAGTTCCTCACAGGGGGGCGATTACACCGGGGAGCTGTTTTTT. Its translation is CASSSSQGGDYTGELFF.

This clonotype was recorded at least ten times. The CDR3 is CASSLLPGLAGLYNEQFF. The CDR3 region has the DNA TGTGCCAGCAGCTTACTCCCGGGACTAGCGGGACTCTACAATGAGCAGTTCTTC. The chain is built from TRBV7-2 and TRBJ2-1; 13 bases are shared with TRBD2. This CDR3 is 18 amino acids long. With 2 bases clipped from V and 3 bases from J, the junction kept 7 bases outside the gene matches. Per germline, CDR1 SGHTA and CDR2 FQGNSA.

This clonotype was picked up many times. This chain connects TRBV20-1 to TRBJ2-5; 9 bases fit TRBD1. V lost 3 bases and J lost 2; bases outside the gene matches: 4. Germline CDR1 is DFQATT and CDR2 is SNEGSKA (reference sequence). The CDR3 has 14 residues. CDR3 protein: CSARGDRDQETQYF. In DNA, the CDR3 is TGCAGTGCTAGGGGGGACAGGGATCAAGAGACCCAGTACTTC.

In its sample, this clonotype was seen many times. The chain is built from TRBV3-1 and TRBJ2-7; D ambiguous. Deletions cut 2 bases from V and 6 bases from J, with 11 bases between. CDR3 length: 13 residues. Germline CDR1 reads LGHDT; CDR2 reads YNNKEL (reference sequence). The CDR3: CASSQIQHSEQYF. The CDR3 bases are TGTGCCAGCAGCCAAATTCAACACTCCGAGCAGTACTTC.

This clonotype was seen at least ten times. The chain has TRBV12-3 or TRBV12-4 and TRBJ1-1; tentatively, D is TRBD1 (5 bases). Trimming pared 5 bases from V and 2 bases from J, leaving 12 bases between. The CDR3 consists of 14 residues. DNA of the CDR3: TGTGCCAGCAGTCCAAGGGACCAAAACACTGAAGCTTTCTTT. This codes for CASSPRDQNTEAFF.

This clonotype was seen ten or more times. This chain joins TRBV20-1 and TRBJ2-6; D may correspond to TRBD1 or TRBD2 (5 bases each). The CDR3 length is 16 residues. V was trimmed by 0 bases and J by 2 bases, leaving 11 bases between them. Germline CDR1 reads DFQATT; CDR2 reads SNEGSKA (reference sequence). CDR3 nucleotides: TGCAGTGCTAGAGATCATGGGGGAGCTGGGGCCAACGTCCTGACTTTC. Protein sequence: CSARDHGGAGANVLTF.

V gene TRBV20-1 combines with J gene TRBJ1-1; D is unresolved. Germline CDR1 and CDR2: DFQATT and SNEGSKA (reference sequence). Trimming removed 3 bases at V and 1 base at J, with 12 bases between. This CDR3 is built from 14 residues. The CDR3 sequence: CSARKSGRNTEAFF. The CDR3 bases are TGCAGTGCTAGGAAGTCTGGGAGGAACACTGAAGCTTTCTTT.

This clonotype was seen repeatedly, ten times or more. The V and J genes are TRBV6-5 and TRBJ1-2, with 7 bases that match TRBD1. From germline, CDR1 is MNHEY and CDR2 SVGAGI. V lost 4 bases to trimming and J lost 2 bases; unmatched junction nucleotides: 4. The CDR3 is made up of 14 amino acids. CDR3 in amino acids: CASSSGTANYGYTF. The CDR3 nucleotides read TGTGCCAGCAGTTCCGGGACAGCAAACTATGGCTACACCTTC.

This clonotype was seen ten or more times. Here the CDR3 reads CATSDFFTGLASDEQFF. CDR3 bases: TGTGCCACCAGTGATTTTTTTACGGGACTAGCGTCGGATGAGCAGTTCTTC. This rearrangement joins TRBV24-1 to TRBJ2-1, with 10 bases that match TRBD2. Germline assignment: CDR1 KGHDR and CDR2 SFDVKD. V trimming: 1 base; J trimming: 8 bases; junction bases outside the gene matches: 10. The CDR3 loop spans 17 amino acids.

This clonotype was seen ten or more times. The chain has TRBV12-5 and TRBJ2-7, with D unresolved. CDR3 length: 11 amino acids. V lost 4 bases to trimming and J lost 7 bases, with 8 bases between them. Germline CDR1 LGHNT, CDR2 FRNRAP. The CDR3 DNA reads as TGTGCTAGTGGTTCCCAGGCGGAGCAGTACTTC. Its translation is CASGSQAEQYF.

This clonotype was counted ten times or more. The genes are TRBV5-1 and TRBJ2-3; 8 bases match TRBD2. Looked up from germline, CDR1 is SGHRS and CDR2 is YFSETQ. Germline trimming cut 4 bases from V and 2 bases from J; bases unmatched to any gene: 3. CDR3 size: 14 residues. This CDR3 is CASSPGLDTDTQYF. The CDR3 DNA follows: TGCGCCAGCAGCCCGGGACTAGACACAGATACGCAGTATTTT.

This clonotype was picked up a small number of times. The CDR3 loop reads CASSLGGTSGSAGNEQFF. The CDR3 nucleotides read TGTGCCAGCAGCTTAGGAGGGACTAGCGGGAGCGCGGGCAATGAGCAGTTCTTC. J is TRBJ2-1 and V is TRBV7-9; 14 bases map to TRBD2. Germline-derived CDR1 and CDR2 are SEHNR and FQNEAQ (reference sequence). CDR3 length equals 18 residues. J gave up 6 bases and V 1 base, and 8 bases lay outside the gene matches. Based on the CDR3 plus reference TRBV7-9 and TRBJ2-1, the full variable domain is DTGVSQNPRHKITKRGQNVTFRCDPISEHNRLYWYRQTLGQGPEFLTYFQNEAQLEKSRLLSDRFSAERPKGSFSTLEIQRTEQGDSAMYLCASSLGGTSGSAGNEQFFGPGTRLTVL.

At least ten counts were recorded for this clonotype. The DNA of the CDR3 is TGCGCCAGCAGCCCAAGACGGGAAACCTACAATGAGCAGTTCTTC. Translating it yields CASSPRRETYNEQFF. The chain recombines TRBV5-1 with TRBJ2-1; TRBD2 is a possible D gene (5 bases). The ends were cut back, 4 bases at V and 2 bases at J, with 13 bases in the middle. The germline gives CDR1 SGHRS, CDR2 YFSETQ. This CDR3 region has 15 residues.

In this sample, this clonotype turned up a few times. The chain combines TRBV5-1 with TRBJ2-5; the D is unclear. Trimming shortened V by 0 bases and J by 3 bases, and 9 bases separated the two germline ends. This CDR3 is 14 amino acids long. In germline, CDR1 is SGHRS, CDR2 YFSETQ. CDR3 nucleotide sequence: TGCGCCAGCAGCTTGGGGGTCCTTGAAGAGACCCAGTACTTC. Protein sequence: CASSLGVLEETQYF.

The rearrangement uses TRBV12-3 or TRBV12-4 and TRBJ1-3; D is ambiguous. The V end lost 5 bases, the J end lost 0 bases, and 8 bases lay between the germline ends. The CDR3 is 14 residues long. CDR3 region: CASSPTRSGNTIYF. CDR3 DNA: TGTGCCAGCAGTCCGACACGCTCTGGAAACACCATATATTTT.

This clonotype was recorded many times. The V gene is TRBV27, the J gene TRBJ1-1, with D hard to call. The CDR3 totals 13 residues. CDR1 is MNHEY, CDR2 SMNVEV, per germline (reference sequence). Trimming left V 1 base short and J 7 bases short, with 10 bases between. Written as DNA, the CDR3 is TGTGCCAGCAGTTTATGCCAGGCCTGTGAAGCTTTCTTT. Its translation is CASSLCQACEAFF.

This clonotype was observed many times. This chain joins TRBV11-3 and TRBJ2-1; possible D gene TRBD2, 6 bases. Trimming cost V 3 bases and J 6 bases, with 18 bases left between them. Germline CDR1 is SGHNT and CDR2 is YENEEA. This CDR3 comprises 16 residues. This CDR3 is CASSFPIGRLSNEQFF. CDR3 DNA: TGTGCCAGCAGCTTCCCTATCGGGAGATTATCCAATGAGCAGTTCTTC. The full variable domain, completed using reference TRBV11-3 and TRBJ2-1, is EAGVVQSPRYKIIEKKQPVAFWCNPISGHNTLYWYLQNLGQGPELLIRYENEEAVDDSQLPKDRFSAERLKGVDSTLKIQPAELGDSAVYLCASSFPIGRLSNEQFFGPGTRLTVL.

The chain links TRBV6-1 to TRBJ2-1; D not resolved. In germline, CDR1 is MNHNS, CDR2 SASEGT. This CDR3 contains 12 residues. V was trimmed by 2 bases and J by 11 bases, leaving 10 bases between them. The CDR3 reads CASSEKLIKQFF. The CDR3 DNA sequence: TGTGCCAGCAGTGAAAAGTTGATTAAGCAGTTCTTC.

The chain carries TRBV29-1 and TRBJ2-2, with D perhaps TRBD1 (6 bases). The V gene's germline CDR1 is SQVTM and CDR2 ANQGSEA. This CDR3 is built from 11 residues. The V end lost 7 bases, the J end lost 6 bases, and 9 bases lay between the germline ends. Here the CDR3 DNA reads TGCAGCGGTTGGACAGCCGGGGAGCTGTTTTTT. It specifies CSGWTAGELFF.

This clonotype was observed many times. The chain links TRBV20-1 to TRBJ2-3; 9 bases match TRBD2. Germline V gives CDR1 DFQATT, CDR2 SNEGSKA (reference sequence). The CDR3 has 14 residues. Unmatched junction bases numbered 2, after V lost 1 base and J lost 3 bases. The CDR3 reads CSARGTSVTDTQYF. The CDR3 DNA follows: TGCAGTGCTAGAGGGACTAGCGTGACAGATACGCAGTATTTT.

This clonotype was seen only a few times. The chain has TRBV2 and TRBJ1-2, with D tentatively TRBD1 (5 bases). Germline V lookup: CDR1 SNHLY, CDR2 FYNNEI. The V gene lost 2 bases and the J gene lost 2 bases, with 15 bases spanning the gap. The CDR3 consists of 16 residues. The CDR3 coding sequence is TGTGCCAGCAGTGAACCCCCGGGACGGGGAAACTATGGCTACACCTTC. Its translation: CASSEPPGRGNYGYTF. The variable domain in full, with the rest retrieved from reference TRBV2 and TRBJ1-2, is EPEVTQTPSHQVTQMGQEVILRCVPISNHLYFYWYRQILGQKVEFLVSFYNNEISEKSEIFDDQFSVERPDGSNFTLKIRSTKLEDSAMYFCASSEPPGRGNYGYTFGSGTRLTVV.

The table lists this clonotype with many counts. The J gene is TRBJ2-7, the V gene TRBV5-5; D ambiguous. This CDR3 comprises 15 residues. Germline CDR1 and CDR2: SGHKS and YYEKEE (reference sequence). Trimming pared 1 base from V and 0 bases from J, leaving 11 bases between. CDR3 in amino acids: CASSLSTVDSYEQYF. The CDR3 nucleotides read TGTGCCAGCAGCTTGTCTACCGTCGACTCCTACGAGCAGTACTTC. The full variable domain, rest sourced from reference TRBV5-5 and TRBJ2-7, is DAGVTQSPTHLIKTRGQQVTLRCSPISGHKSVSWYQQVLGQGPQFIFQYYEKEERGRGNFPDRFSARQFPNYSSELNVNALLLGDSALYLCASSLSTVDSYEQYFGPGTRLTVT.

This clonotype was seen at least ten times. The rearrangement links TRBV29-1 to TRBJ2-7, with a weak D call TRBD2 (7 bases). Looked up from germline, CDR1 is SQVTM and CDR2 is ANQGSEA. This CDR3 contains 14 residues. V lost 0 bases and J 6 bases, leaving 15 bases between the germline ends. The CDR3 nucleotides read TGCAGCGTTGAAGAGAGGGGGGGTTTAGGCGAGCAGTACTTC. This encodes CSVEERGGLGEQYF.

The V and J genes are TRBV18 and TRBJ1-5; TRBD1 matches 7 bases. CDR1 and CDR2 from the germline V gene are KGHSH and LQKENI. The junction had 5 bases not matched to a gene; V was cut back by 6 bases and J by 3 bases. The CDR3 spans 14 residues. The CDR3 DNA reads TGTGCCAGCTCCCCGACAGGGCCCAATCAGCCCCAGCATTTT. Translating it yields CASSPTGPNQPQHF.

In nucleotides, the CDR3 is TGTGCCAGCAGTGACCCAACCCTCTCCCGGCAGTACTTC. This gives the protein CASSDPTLSRQYF. This rearrangement joins TRBV7-2 to TRBJ2-7, with D unclear. This CDR3 region has 13 residues. From germline, CDR1 is SGHTA and CDR2 FQGNSA. Trimming cost V 6 bases and J 9 bases, with 18 bases left between them.

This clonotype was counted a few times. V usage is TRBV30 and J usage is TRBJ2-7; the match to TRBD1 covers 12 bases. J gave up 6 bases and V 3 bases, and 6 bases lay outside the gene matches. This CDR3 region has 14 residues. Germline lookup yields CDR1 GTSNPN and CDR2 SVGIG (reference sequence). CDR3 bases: TGTGCCTGGAGCCCGGGACAGGGGGCTGTCGAGCAGTACTTC. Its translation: CAWSPGQGAVEQYF.

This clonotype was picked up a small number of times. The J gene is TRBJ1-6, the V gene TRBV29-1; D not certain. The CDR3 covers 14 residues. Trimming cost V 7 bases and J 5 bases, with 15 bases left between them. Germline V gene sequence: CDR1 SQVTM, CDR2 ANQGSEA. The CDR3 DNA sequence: TGCAGCGCTGGAGAAGGGCAAAATAATTCACCCCTCCACTTT. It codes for CSAGEGQNNSPLHF.